This T cell receptor beta chain was recorded in a study of CD8+CD57+ T cells in acquired aplastic anemia. Overall study context: DNA from sorted CD4+ and CD8+ cells averaged approximately 2.9 ug.

The CDR3 loop spans 13 amino acids. The germline V gene encodes CDR1 SEHNR and CDR2 FQNEAQ (reference sequence). Individuals selected for sequencing had exhibited CD8+CD57+ cell expansion on flow cytometry. The study profiled TCR beta VDJ and CDR3 using genomic DNA as template. TCRdb re-derived calls from the reads in MiXCR, one entry per CDR3 protein. Of about 190,000 distinct CDR3 sequences in the sample, 40% to 55% are singletons; the top ten hold approximately 9.4%. This clonotype was detected a few times. One junction end disagrees with the germline gene, perhaps due to a read error. The sequenced sample was sorted CD4+, CD8+, or CD8+CD57+ T cells (not recorded which) from PBMCs. V and J are TRBV7-9 and TRBJ2-1; 10 bases agree with TRBD2. The clonotype comes from a human donor with aplastic anemia. CDR3 region: CASSLAGVNEQFF. The CDR3 DNA reads TGTGCCAGCAGCCTAGCGGGAGTGAATGAGCAGTTCTTC.